This T cell receptor (beta chain) was obtained from a study of T cells in localized non-small cell lung cancer (dated by TCRdb to the early 2020s). Study-level background: Comparing tumors with uninvolved tumor-adjacent lungs, the study looked at the T cell repertoires of 200 to 250 patients with early-stage NSCLC. The cohort was made up of 200 to 250 treatment-naive NSCLC patients whose localized lung tumors had been resected. Of the NSCLC patients, roughly 130 were male and 107 were female, and the mean age was roughly 61 years.

Overall results and qualifications from the work: Because of the exploratory design, TCR variables were selected using unadjusted p-values without false-discovery rate correction. Of the top 100 tumor clones, a median of about 53 were detected in paired uninvolved adjacent lung; about 26 were also among that lung's top 100. Uninvolved tumor-adjacent lung showed the highest T cell clonality, higher than tumor, which suggests more focused antigenic responses in the uninvolved tumor-adjacent lung. Higher T cell density in blood was associated with longer overall survival, whereas higher clonality in adjacent lung was associated with shorter survival. Because multi-region tumor sequencing was not performed, intratumor heterogeneity could not be ruled out.

The immunoSEQ Assay was used to sequence TCR beta CDR3 regions from DNA. For the original study's pipeline: T cell density was computed as TCR beta template counts normalized to usable DNA estimated by amplifying housekeeping genes. The preseqR package was used to estimate richness by extrapolating to 400,000 templates for PBMC samples and to 120,000 templates for tissue samples. Clonality was defined by subtracting Pielou's evenness from one. Tissue-enriched TCRs were identified through differential abundance testing performed on productive amino-acid clonotypes, with a minimum total count of 5 and an alpha of 0.1. The Jaccard Index and the Morisita Overlap Index were used to measure repertoire overlap between compartments. TCR beta CDR3s were clustered by GLIPH together with public tetramer-defined viral CDR3s, and at least three viral sequences plus V-gene enrichment were required for viral motifs. TCRdb mirrors the immuneACCESS table, restricted to in-frame sequences. Some clones are absent from its copies; in checked studies, under half trace to an unresolved V gene, and the reason for the others is unknown. V, J and clone size are taken as reported in that table, and D and trimming were inferred from the DNA itself. This sample holds about 78,000 clones; almost 85% were observed only once. Of the sample, over 2.5% falls within the top ten clones.

At diagnosis, tumor, uninvolved tumor-adjacent lung and peripheral blood were collected and then preserved as a mix of FFPE and fresh-frozen material. For TCR repertoire profiling, blood samples were analyzed as peripheral blood mononuclear cells. For CDR1 and CDR2, the germline V gene (reference sequence) lists LNHDA and SQIVND. Between the V and J ends, shortened by 10 bases and 6 bases respectively, the junction contains 15 bases. Including the terminal cysteine and phenylalanine, the CDR3 comprises 12 residues. Only the CDR3 portion is preserved as DNA: 36 bases, with reading frame beginning at the first base. This clone is judged medium-sized (0.01 to 0.1%). The antigen it binds to is not known. Within one base of it there is no much larger clone, and no base qualities were kept.

This clonotype originated in a man aged 40-75 years with stage I lung adenocarcinoma. Here the sequenced sample was peripheral blood, taken before any cancer treatment. This chain joins TRBV19 to TRBJ1-2; possibly the D gene is TRBD1, per 5 matching bases. CDR3 protein: CATSDTFNGYTF. The nucleotide sequence reads as follows: TGTGCCACCTCGGACACCTTTAATGGCTACACCTTC.